These T cell receptor beta chains were read from a single sample in a study of a mutant IDH1 vaccine in newly diagnosed glioma. Clones were read by immunoSEQ multiplex PCR, and TCRdb kept only the in-frame ones, dropping some. The top ten hold more than 1.5% of the sample, which has over 55,000 clones, 70% to 90% seen once. These TCRs' antigens remain unknown. The source material was PBMCs, sampled from a glioma patient whose treatment included an IDH1 peptide vaccine. The origin of the receptors is a man aged 40-50 years with glioma. The conserved cysteine and the conserved F or W are not part of the CDR3 here. The D gene is left open where the match is weak. Where a row states a size, it is once, few, many or the class of an expanded clone; other rows omit it.

d_gene	abundance	v_gene	CDR3aa
.	few	TRBV6-5	ASSYSGSVNEQF
.	.	TRBV19	ASMRANEQF
TRBD1	.	TRBV6-1	ASTATGRGWAGYT
TRBD2	.	TRBV4-1	ASTLWASGRKETQY
TRBD1	.	TRBV9	ASSPRQGKAGSDVLT
.	medium-sized	TRBV28	ASSAPGLGFSPLH
TRBD1	.	TRBV28	ASSLGPGQGYEQY
TRBD1	.	TRBV5-1	ASSFAVGQGDNEQF
.	.	TRBV6-1	ASGSAGAFTDTQY
.	.	TRBV1	TSSQASGGETQY
.	.	TRBV11-2	ASSLGGHSSYNEQF
TRBD1	.	TRBV18	ASSPPGQTNNEQF
TRBD1	.	TRBV6-5	ASSYSTGERDTEAF
TRBD1	.	TRBV5-6	ASSLAGQGAYEQY
TRBD1	.	TRBV28	ASSSGGDQPQH
.	.	TRBV7-8	ASSLYGTINTGELF
.	.	TRBV18	ASSSGLSYTEAF
.	.	TRBV30	AWRGVMGYT
.	.	TRBV11-2	ASSLLTQASTDTQY
.	once	TRBV4-3	ASSQDRFGNQPQH
TRBD1	.	TRBV28	ASSRTGTGTGNTIY
.	.	TRBV6-4	ASSGERGTEAF
.	.	TRBV2	ASSIDGNQPQH
.	.	TRBV4-3	ASSQALGANSPDTQY
.	.	TRBV27	ASSLVWRDTQY
.	.	TRBV2	ASSLADTQY
.	.	TRBV28	ASSSPGGLTNNQPQH
.	.	TRBV4-3	ASSQDRLTGTINEQF
.	.	TRBV4-1	ASSQTTGEINTEAF
.	.	TRBV19	ASSIGGSYEQY
.	.	TRBV7-6	ASSLAKRWGETQY
.	.	TRBV15	ATSRYGQKETQY
.	few	TRBV9	ASSVSGANTGELF
TRBD1	.	TRBV5-1	ASSLWGQGSGYT
TRBD1	.	TRBV28	ASSWSGGMDQPQH
.	.	TRBV5-1	ASSPGTSSGANVLT
.	.	TRBV6-6	ASSYPGDGVNEY
.	.	TRBV21-1	ASIDRGLLRMYSNQPQH
.	once	TRBV25-1	ASSDPPGYT
TRBD1	.	TRBV11-2	ASSRQGNYGYT
.	.	TRBV5-1	ASSLARGGSNNEQF